A single sample is the source of the 16 T cell receptor beta chains below, sequenced in a study of identical twins. TCRdb independently ran MiXCR on the 5' RACE reads; one entry per CDR3 protein. There are roughly 700,000 distinct CDR3 sequences in the sample; about 9.4% occur only once, and 0.85% to 1% lies in the top ten. In addition, the sample was reused for a study of yellow fever vaccine responses in identical twins.

Sequences were obtained from PBMCs. The receptors were gathered from a woman aged 18-35 years in good health.

The chain has TRBV2 and TRBJ2-5; unclear D gene. The ends were cut back, 3 bases at V and 0 bases at J, with 8 bases in the middle. The germline gives CDR1 SNHLY, CDR2 FYNNEI. The CDR3 runs 14 residues. CDR3 in amino acids: CASSDRADQETQYF. The CDR3 nucleotides read TGTGCCAGCAGTGATAGGGCAGACCAAGAGACCCAGTACTTC.

The chain has TRBV6-2 or TRBV6-3 and TRBJ2-3; D is unclear. The CDR3 consists of 12 residues. Trimming cost V 4 bases and J 10 bases, with 12 bases left between them. CDR1 and CDR2 (germline): MNHEY, SVGEGT. As DNA, the CDR3 is TGTGCCAGCAGTTCCACTTATGAGGCGCAGTATTTT. Its protein product is CASSSTYEAQYF.

The V call is TRBV29-1, the J call TRBJ2-1, with TRBD1 matching over 9 bases. The CDR3 sequence is 13 residues long. J lost 12 bases, V lost 0 bases, and 6 bases had no gene match. Germline CDR1 and CDR2: SQVTM and ANQGSEA. The CDR3 DNA reads as TGCAGCGTTGAAGATCCACAGGGGGCAAGGCAGTTCTTC. Protein product: CSVEDPQGARQFF.

This clonotype was recorded at least ten times. The J gene is TRBJ2-3, the V gene TRBV12-3 or TRBV12-4; D might be TRBD2 (5 bases). CDR3 size: 14 residues. V was pared by 6 bases and J by 1 base, with 11 bases between. CDR3 amino acids: CASSGLKRTDTQYF. The CDR3 DNA is TGTGCCAGCAGCGGACTTAAACGCACAGATACGCAGTATTTT.

The genes are TRBV5-6 and TRBJ1-6; 9 bases map to TRBD1. The V gene end was trimmed by 3 bases and the J gene end by 10 bases; junction bases not matched to a gene: 8. The germline V gene has CDR1 SGHDT and CDR2 YYEEEE. The CDR3 covers 15 residues. The CDR3 region is CASSSRLTGGSPLHF. The CDR3 DNA reads TGTGCCAGCAGCTCACGCTTGACAGGGGGATCACCCCTCCACTTT. Full variable domain (rest looked up from reference TRBV5-6 and TRBJ1-6): DAGVTQSPTHLIKTRGQQVTLRCSPKSGHDTVSWYQQALGQGPQFIFQYYEEEERQRGNFPDRFSGHQFPNYSSELNVNALLLGDSALYLCASSSRLTGGSPLHFGNGTRLTVT.

The sample holds a few counts of this clonotype. The gene calls are TRBV20-1 and TRBJ2-4; D gene unclear. V was trimmed by 5 bases and J by 0 bases, leaving 11 bases between them. CDR3 length: 14 residues. Germline assignment: CDR1 DFQATT and CDR2 SNEGSKA (reference sequence). CDR3 amino acids: CSAFPELAKNIQYF. The DNA for the CDR3 is TGCAGTGCTTTTCCGGAGTTAGCCAAAAACATTCAGTACTTC.

This clonotype was picked up a small number of times. V usage is TRBV20-1 and J usage is TRBJ2-7; D possibly corresponds to TRBD1 (5 bases). CDR3 size: 13 residues. Germline lookup yields CDR1 DFQATT and CDR2 SNEGSKA (reference sequence). The germline V and J ends were trimmed by 0 bases and 3 bases, with 9 bases remaining between them. The CDR3 DNA is TGCAGTGCTAGAGATACGCAGGGCTACGAGCAGTACTTC. The encoded protein is CSARDTQGYEQYF.

This chain uses TRBV24-1 with TRBJ2-7; D may be TRBD2 (6 bases). The V end was cut by 3 bases, the J end by 0 bases, with 8 bases between. The CDR3 contains 14 residues. Germline-derived CDR1 and CDR2 are KGHDR and SFDVKD. The CDR3 DNA follows: TGTGCCACCAGTGATGCGGGATACTCCTACGAGCAGTACTTC. Encoded protein: CATSDAGYSYEQYF.

The chain couples TRBV5-1 to TRBJ2-7; 7 nucleotides align to TRBD1. The CDR3 has 15 residues. Germline V gene sequence: CDR1 SGHRS, CDR2 YFSETQ. Trimming took 5 bases from V and 1 from J; bases not matched to a gene: 9. For the CDR3, the DNA is TGCGCCAGCAGTCACAGGGGCCACCATTCCTACGAGCAGTACTTC. Its protein is CASSHRGHHSYEQYF.

This clonotype has more than one count but fewer than ten. V gene TRBV14 combines with J gene TRBJ2-1; the match to TRBD2 covers 10 bases. The V gene's germline CDR1 is SGHDN and CDR2 FVKESK. V lost 3 bases, J lost 10 bases, and 9 bases stayed unmatched. The CDR3 contains 15 residues. CDR3 sequence reads: CASSQSSGSRAEQFF. The DNA of the CDR3 is TGTGCCAGCAGCCAGTCTAGCGGGAGTAGGGCAGAGCAGTTCTTC.

V and J are TRBV7-2 and TRBJ2-7; D is possibly TRBD1 (5 bases). Germline V gene lookup returns CDR1 SGHTA and CDR2 FQGNSA. This CDR3 spans 15 amino acids. Trimming stripped 5 bases from V and 0 bases from J, with 14 bases between. Written as DNA, the CDR3 is TGTGCCAGCAGCCAAGTAAGGGGCCTCTCCTACGAGCAGTACTTC. It specifies CASSQVRGLSYEQYF.

This chain connects TRBV20-1 to TRBJ2-5; 14 nucleotides line up with TRBD2. The V gene's germline CDR1 is DFQATT and CDR2 SNEGSKA (reference sequence). The CDR3 has 14 residues. With 6 bases clipped from V and 4 bases from J, the junction kept 4 bases outside the gene matches. The CDR3 reads CSAGLAGAVETQYF. The CDR3 DNA sequence: TGCAGTGCGGGACTAGCGGGAGCGGTAGAGACCCAGTACTTC.

The sample holds a few counts of this clonotype. This chain joins TRBV11-3 and TRBJ2-1; 7 bases match TRBD2. Trimming took 8 bases from V and 7 from J; bases not matched to a gene: 11. The CDR3 length is 14 residues. The germline CDR1 and CDR2 sequences are SGHNT and YENEEA. The CDR3 sequence is CASAVGRGSNEQFF. In nucleotides, the CDR3 is TGTGCCAGCGCGGTGGGGCGGGGGTCGAATGAGCAGTTCTTC. The full variable domain, completed using reference TRBV11-3 and TRBJ2-1, is EAGVVQSPRYKIIEKKQPVAFWCNPISGHNTLYWYLQNLGQGPELLIRYENEEAVDDSQLPKDRFSAERLKGVDSTLKIQPAELGDSAVYLCASAVGRGSNEQFFGPGTRLTVL.

This clonotype was detected only a few times. V is TRBV5-5 and J is TRBJ2-2; 9 bases are a match to TRBD1. In germline, CDR1 is SGHKS, CDR2 YYEKEE (reference sequence). Trimming at V came to 4 bases and at J to 5 bases, leaving 6 bases not matched to a gene. The CDR3 extends over 15 amino acids. The CDR3 DNA is TGTGCCAGCAGCGGGGGACAGGGAAGGACCGGGGAGCTGTTTTTT. It yields the protein CASSGGQGRTGELFF.

This clonotype was seen ten or more times. This chain connects TRBV29-1 to TRBJ2-7; 9 bases fit TRBD1. V lost 2 bases and J lost 7; bases outside the gene matches: 6. Germline CDR1 and CDR2: SQVTM and ANQGSEA. The CDR3 totals 13 residues. The CDR3 protein is CSVEPTGGGEQYF. CDR3 nucleotide sequence: TGCAGCGTTGAACCGACAGGGGGAGGTGAGCAGTACTTC.

There are many counts of this clonotype. The chain has TRBV11-2 and TRBJ2-7, with 7 bases fitting TRBD1. Germline V gene lookup returns CDR1 SGHAT and CDR2 FQNNGV. V lost 4 bases and J lost 6; bases outside the gene matches: 6. CDR3 length: 13 residues. The CDR3 is CASSSTGLGEQYF. CDR3 nucleotide sequence: TGTGCCAGCAGCTCGACAGGGTTGGGCGAGCAGTACTTC. The full variable domain, in which reference TRBV11-2 and TRBJ2-7 provide the parts outside the CDR3, is EAGVAQSPRYKIIEKRQSVAFWCNPISGHATLYWYQQILGQGPKLLIQFQNNGVVDDSQLPKDRFSAERLKGVDSTLKIQPAKLEDSAVYLCASSSTGLGEQYFGPGTRLTVT.